The TCR beta chain under discussion was sequenced for a study of human T cells and chemical hapten exposure (dated by TCRdb to the early 2020s). Turning to the overall study: For sensitization, 2% DPC in acetone was applied to a roughly 2 cm by roughly 2 cm area of upper inner arm skin. Weekly therapeutic DPC doses were additionally applied to the scalp of patients throughout the roughly 23-week study period. Patch testing on the upper back used Finn chambers containing 0.01% DPC, with scoring done after 6 days according to International Contact Dermatitis Research Group standards. The mostly female patient cohort included alopecia areata with under or over 50% scalp involvement, alopecia totalis and alopecia universalis. The libraries were sequenced as a pool, and the TCR yield per sample differed mostly because of small variations in library volumes within the pool. This study followed changes in the peripheral blood TCR repertoire in vivo during primary and secondary sensitization of alopecia patients to the hapten diphenylcyclopropenone (DPC). Patient blood was sampled pre-sensitization (week 0) and at 2, 6 and about 24 weeks after DPC sensitization. Approximately 28 alopecia patients gave blood for TCR sequencing at one to four time points (pre-sensitization, 2, 6 and 24 weeks). Each blood RNA sample was used to sequence both TCR alpha and TCR beta chains. Results the study describes overall, beyond this receptor: No change with DPC sensitization was found in the number of TCRs above 1 in 1000 frequency, and no evidence of global repertoire structure alterations was found. After repeated subsampling, changes were observed in the strength of the expansion versus patch-test correlation and in the threshold at which the correlation became significant. Patch test score correlated positively with the number of PT1 expanded TCRs, reaching significance at thresholds 8, 16 and 32 but not at 4. All patients had alopecia, a presumed autoimmune disease, so their immune response might differ from that of healthy individuals. Compared with pre-sensitization or healthy control sets, expanded TCRs formed significantly more large CDR3 similarity clusters, which is consistent with antigen-driven responses.

Measured from the cysteine to the phenylalanine, the CDR3 is 14 residues long. Just CDR3 DNA is preserved here, 42 bases in frame from base 1. V sheds 6 bases and J sheds 0 bases, leaving 13 bases between their ends. The germline V gene provides CDR1 SQVTM and CDR2 ANQGSEA. Concerning this clonotype: Its antigen is currently not known. Base qualities were left out, and no much larger clone turns up one base away.

The time point label corresponds to: pre-sensitization, week 0. Reading the label with the study, this specimen's treatment or condition is: therapeutic diphenylcyclopropenone sensitization with weekly scalp DPC. Unfractionated whole blood was collected in Tempus Blood RNA tubes, and total RNA was extracted from that blood. At each patch-test visit, blood was drawn before the patch test was applied. To be eligible, patients had to be aged 18 to 70, diagnosed with alopecia and judged suitable for DPC therapy, while pregnant patients were excluded. Library creation used RACE. Reads for this sample came from a NextSeq 500. During library preparation, unique molecular identifiers were attached to individual cDNA molecules so that TCRs could be counted quantitatively and reproducibly. The source study handled its data this way. A median of about 87,000 TCRs per sample was observed, with a range of about 23,224 to 690,600. The Decombinator software suite was used to annotate V, J and CDR3 in the TCR reads. To make PS versus PT1 abundance plots, every sample was subsampled to the same number of TCRs (28,000). Expanded TCRs were defined as absent before sensitization and observed at least eight times at the 2-week time point. TCRdb took the public reads, trimmed them with fastp at Q25, ran MiXCR for clone calling and kept in-frame beta chains. Here each entry gathers all rows of one CDR3 protein and keeps the most common genes and DNA. TCRdb, rather than the study authors, made the V and J calls. This sample comprises roughly 50,000 distinct CDR3 sequences, roughly a tenth of them detected only once. The ten biggest clones cover approximately 9.6% of the sample.

The sequence was collected from a woman under 40 with alopecia areata. Some clones in this sample may be carry-over from other donors' samples. This sequence uses TRBV29-1 and TRBJ2-3; matching of 6 bases hints at TRBD2 as the D gene. This sample comprised whole blood, obtained in connection with sensitization to the hapten diphenylcyclopropenone (DPC). The CDR3 protein: CSVSGTASTDTQYF. The bases read TGCAGCGTATCCGGGACTGCGAGCACAGATACGCAGTATTTT.